Each of the 5 T cell receptor beta chains below was sequenced from the same sample in a study of PD-L1 blockade in urothelial cancer. Assay: immunoSEQ multiplex PCR; the TCRdb copy retains only in-frame clones and omits some. The table records some 41,000 clones, around 89% of them present only once. This specimen was PBMCs, taken around atezolizumab (anti-PD-L1) treatment. The receptors were gathered from a woman in her sixties with urothelial cancer.

V gene TRBV5-1 combines with J gene TRBJ2-1; 11 bases match TRBD2. The CDR3 is made up of 16 amino acids. The V and J ends lost 4 bases and 7 bases, in that order; junction bases with no gene match: 10. CDR1 and CDR2 (germline): SGHRS, YFSETQ. The CDR3 DNA follows: TGCGCCAGCAGCCTACCTCTAGCGGGGGGCCTTAATGAGCAGTTCTTC. This sequence encodes CASSLPLAGGLNEQFF.

The genes are TRBV5-1 and TRBJ1-1; 8 bases line up with TRBD1. This CDR3 region has 18 residues. V lost 4 bases, J lost 1 base, and 15 bases stayed unmatched. Germline-derived CDR1 and CDR2 are SGHRS and YFSETQ. This CDR3 is CASSPRSGGIIENTEAFF. CDR3 bases: TGCGCCAGCAGCCCACGATCAGGGGGCATAATTGAGAACACTGAAGCTTTCTTT. The full variable domain, completed using reference TRBV5-1 and TRBJ1-1, is KAGVTQTPRYLIKTRGQQVTLSCSPISGHRSVSWYQQTPGQGLQFLFEYFSETQRNKGNFPGRFSGRQFSNSRSEMNVSTLELGDSALYLCASSPRSGGIIENTEAFFGQGTRLTVV.

The V and J genes are TRBV4-3 and TRBJ1-1; the D gene is possibly TRBD1 (5 bases). There are 14 residues in the CDR3. The germline V gene encodes CDR1 LGHNA and CDR2 YSLEER. The V and J ends lost 2 bases and 10 bases respectively, with 17 bases between them. The CDR3 sequence is CASSQPTQGRGAFF. The CDR3 region has the DNA TGCGCCAGCAGCCAACCTACCCAGGGCCGTGGAGCTTTCTTT.

J is TRBJ2-5 and V is TRBV18; D is unclear. V shed 0 bases and J shed 1 base, with 3 bases lying between them. This CDR3 is 13 amino acids long. Germline V gives CDR1 KGHSH, CDR2 LQKENI. The CDR3 nucleotides are TGTGCCAGCTCACCACCTCTCCAAGAGACCCAGTACTTC. Amino acid sequence: CASSPPLQETQYF.

The chain is built from TRBV4-2 and TRBJ2-3, with 9 bases that match TRBD2. The CDR3 is 17 amino acids. V dropped 1 base and J dropped 3; count of bases not matched to a gene: 8. The germline V gene encodes CDR1 LGHNA and CDR2 YNFKEQ. As DNA, the CDR3 is TGTGCCAGCAGCCAAGGAGCTCGCGGGGGGGCAACAGATACGCAGTATTTT. It translates to CASSQGARGGATDTQYF.